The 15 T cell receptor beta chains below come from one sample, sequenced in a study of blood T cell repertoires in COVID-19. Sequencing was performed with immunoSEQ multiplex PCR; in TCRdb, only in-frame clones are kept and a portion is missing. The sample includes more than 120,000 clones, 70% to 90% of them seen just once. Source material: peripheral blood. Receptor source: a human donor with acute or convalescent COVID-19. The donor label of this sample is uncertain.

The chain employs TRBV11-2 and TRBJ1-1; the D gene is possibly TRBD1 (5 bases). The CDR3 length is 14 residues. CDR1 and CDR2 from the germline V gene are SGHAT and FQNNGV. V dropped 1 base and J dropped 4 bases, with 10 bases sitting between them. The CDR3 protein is CASSLARASTEAFF. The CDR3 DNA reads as TGTGCCAGCAGCTTAGCCAGGGCAAGCACTGAAGCTTTCTTT.

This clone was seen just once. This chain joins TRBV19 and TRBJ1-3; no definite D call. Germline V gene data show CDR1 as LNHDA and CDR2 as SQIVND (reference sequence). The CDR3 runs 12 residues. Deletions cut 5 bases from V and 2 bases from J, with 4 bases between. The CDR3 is CASSPTGNTIYF. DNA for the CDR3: TGTGCCAGTAGTCCAACTGGAAACACCATATATTTT.

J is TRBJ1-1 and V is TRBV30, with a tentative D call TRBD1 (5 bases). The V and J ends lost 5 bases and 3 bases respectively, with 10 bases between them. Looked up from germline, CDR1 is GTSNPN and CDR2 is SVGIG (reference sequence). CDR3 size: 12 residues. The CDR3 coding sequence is TGTGCCTGGGGGGCAGTCCACACTGAAGCTTTCTTT. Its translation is CAWGAVHTEAFF.

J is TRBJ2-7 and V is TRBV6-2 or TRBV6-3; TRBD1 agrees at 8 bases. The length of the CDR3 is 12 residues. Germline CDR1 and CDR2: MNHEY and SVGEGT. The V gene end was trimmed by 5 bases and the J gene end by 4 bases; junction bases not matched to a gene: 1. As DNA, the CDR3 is TGTGCCAGCAGTCGGACAGGGTACGAGCAGTACGTC. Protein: CASSRTGYEQYV.

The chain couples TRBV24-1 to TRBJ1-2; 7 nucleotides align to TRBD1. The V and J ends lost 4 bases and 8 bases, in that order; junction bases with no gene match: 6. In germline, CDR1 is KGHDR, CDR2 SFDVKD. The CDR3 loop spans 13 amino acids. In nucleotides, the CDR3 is TGTGCCACCAGTGAAGGGACAGTGGGCGGCTACACCTTC. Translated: CATSEGTVGGYTF.

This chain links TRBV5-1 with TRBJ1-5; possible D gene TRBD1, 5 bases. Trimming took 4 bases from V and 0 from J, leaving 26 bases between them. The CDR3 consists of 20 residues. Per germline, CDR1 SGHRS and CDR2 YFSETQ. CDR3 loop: CASSRCRTAGRGYSNQPQHF. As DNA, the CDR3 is TGCGCCAGCAGCCGGTGTCGGACGGCCGGAAGGGGTTATAGCAATCAGCCCCAGCATTTT.

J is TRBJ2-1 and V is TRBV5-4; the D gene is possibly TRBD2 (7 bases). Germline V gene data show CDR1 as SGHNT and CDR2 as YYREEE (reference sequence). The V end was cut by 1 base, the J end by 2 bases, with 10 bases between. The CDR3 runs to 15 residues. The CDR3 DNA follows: TGTGCCAGCAGCTTGACGGGGGGCGCCTACAATGAGCAGTTCTTC. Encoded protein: CASSLTGGAYNEQFF.

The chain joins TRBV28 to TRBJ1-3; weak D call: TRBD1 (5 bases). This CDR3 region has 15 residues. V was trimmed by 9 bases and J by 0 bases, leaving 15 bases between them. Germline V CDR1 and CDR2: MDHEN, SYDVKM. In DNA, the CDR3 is TGTGCCAGTAACCGGGACTTTCTCTCTGGAAACACCATATATTTT. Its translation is CASNRDFLSGNTIYF.

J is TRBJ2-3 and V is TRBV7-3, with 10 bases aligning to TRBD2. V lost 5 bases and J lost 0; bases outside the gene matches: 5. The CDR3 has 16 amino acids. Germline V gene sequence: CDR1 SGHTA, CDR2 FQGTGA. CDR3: CASSVTSGTSTDTQYF. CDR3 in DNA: TGTGCCAGCAGCGTCACTAGCGGGACTAGCACAGATACGCAGTATTTT.

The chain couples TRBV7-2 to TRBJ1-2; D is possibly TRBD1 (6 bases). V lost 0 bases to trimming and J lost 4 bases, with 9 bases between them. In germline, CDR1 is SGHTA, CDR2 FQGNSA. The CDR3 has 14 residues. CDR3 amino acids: CASSLAGGLYGYTF. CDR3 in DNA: TGTGCCAGCAGCTTAGCAGGGGGTCTCTATGGCTACACCTTC.

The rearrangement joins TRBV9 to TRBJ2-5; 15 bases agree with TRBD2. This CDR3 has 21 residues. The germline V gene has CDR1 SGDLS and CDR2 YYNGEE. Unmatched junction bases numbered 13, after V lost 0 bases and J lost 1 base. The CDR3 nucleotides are TGTGCCAGCAGCGTAGCCGGAGTGGGACTAGCGGGAGGCGGGGGCCAAGAGACCCAGTACTTC. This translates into CASSVAGVGLAGGGGQETQYF.

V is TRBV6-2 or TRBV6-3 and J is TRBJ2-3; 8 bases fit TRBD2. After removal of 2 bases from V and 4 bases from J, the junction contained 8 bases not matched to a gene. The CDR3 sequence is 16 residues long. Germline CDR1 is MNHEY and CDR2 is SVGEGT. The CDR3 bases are TGTGCCAGCAGTTACGGGCTAGCGGGCACCTCAGATACGCAGTATTTT. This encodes CASSYGLAGTSDTQYF.

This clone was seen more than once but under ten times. The CDR3 protein is CASSMGPGQFSPYSHSNQPQHF. In DNA form, the CDR3 reads TGTGCCAGTAGTATGGGTCCGGGACAATTTTCACCTTACTCTCATAGCAATCAGCCCCAGCATTTT. This chain connects TRBV19 to TRBJ1-5, with a weak D call TRBD1 (6 bases). V was cut by 3 bases and J by 0 bases, with 30 bases left in between. The CDR3 is 22 amino acids. Germline V CDR1 and CDR2: LNHDA, SQIVND (reference sequence).

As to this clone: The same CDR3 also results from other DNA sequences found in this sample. The CDR3 sequence is CASSFPGQGAGTEAFF. CDR3 bases: TGTGCCAGCAGCTTCCCGGGACAGGGGGCGGGGACTGAAGCTTTCTTT. The J gene is TRBJ1-1, the V gene TRBV11-1; 12 bases align to TRBD1. Per germline, CDR1 SGHAT and CDR2 FQDESV (reference sequence). V shed 3 bases, J shed 5 bases, and the junction held 7 bases outside the gene matches. The CDR3 is 16 residues long. Variable domain in full (rest from reference TRBV11-1 and TRBJ1-1): EAEVAQSPRYKITEKSQAVAFWCDPISGHATLYWYRQILGQGPELLVQFQDESVVDDSQLPKDRFSAERLKGVDSTLKIQPAELGDSAMYLCASSFPGQGAGTEAFFGQGTRLTVV.

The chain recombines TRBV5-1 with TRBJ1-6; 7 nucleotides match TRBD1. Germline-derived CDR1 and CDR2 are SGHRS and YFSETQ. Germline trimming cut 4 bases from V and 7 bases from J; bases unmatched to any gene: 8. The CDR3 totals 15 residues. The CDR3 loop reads CASSAAGTDNSPLHF. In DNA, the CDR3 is TGCGCCAGCAGCGCCGCCGGGACAGACAATTCACCCCTCCACTTT.